The source of this TCR beta chain is a study of T cell responses to AZD1222 COVID-19 vaccine. On this clone itself: Its antigen is unknown. Other DNA sequences of this sample code for an identical CDR3.

Overall study results and limits: Seropositive AZD1222 recipients at baseline numbered only five or six.

Sequencing was performed with immunoSEQ multiplex PCR; in TCRdb, only in-frame clones are kept and a portion is missing. The table has some 180,000 clones, 94% seen once; the top ten hold approximately 1.5%. The CDR3 sequence is 13 residues long. Germline lookup yields CDR1 GTSNPN and CDR2 SVGIG (reference sequence). V was trimmed by 0 bases and J by 3 bases, leaving 6 bases between them. The clonotype was recovered from an adult who received the AZD1222 COVID-19 vaccine. Here the sequenced sample was peripheral blood, taken 28 days after the second AZD1222 dose. J is TRBJ1-5 and V is TRBV30; D unresolved. The CDR3 loop reads CAWSVGSNQPQHF. The CDR3, as DNA: TGTGCCTGGAGTGTGGGTTCCAATCAGCCCCAGCATTTT.